Following are 18 T cell receptor beta chains from one sample sequenced in a study of cytomegalovirus exposure and HLA in healthy donors. Generated by immunoSEQ multiplex PCR, the TCRdb table keeps only in-frame clones and is missing some. This sample yields 90,000 to 150,000 clones, of which about 91% are seen a single time; less than 2% belongs to the top ten. Sequencing was carried out using PBMCs. Receptor source: a young man in good health and CMV-seronegative.

In its sample, this clone was seen once. V gene TRBV11-3 combines with J gene TRBJ2-5; 13 bases fit TRBD2. Germline V gene lookup returns CDR1 SGHNT and CDR2 YENEEA. Trimming cost V 1 base and J 4 bases; bases outside gene matches: 3. The CDR3 loop spans 16 amino acids. The CDR3 sequence: CASSLGTSGRGETQYF. The CDR3 nucleotides are TGTGCCAGCAGCTTAGGGACTAGCGGGAGAGGAGAGACCCAGTACTTC.

The CDR3 DNA is TGCGCCAGCAGCCCATTGACAGGGGATGGAAACACCATATATTTT. Its protein is CASSPLTGDGNTIYF. This rearrangement joins TRBV4-3 to TRBJ1-3; the match to TRBD1 covers 8 bases. V lost 4 bases to trimming and J lost 3 bases; unmatched junction nucleotides: 5. Germline lookup yields CDR1 LGHNA and CDR2 YSLEER. The CDR3 is 15 residues long.

Here the CDR3 reads CASSQLQGKNTEAFF. The CDR3 DNA reads as TGCGCCAGCAGCCAATTACAGGGTAAGAACACTGAAGCTTTCTTT. The chain employs TRBV4-1 and TRBJ1-1; a weak D match, TRBD1 (6 bases). Trimming removed 2 bases from V and 1 base from J, with 11 bases in between. The CDR3 has 15 residues. The V gene's germline CDR1 is MGHRA and CDR2 YSYEKL.

The CDR3 DNA reads TGTGCCAGCAGCCAAGCAGGAATTGGTGAAGCTTTCTTT. Its translation: CASSQAGIGEAFF. This sequence joins TRBV14 and TRBJ1-1; D is unresolved. Looked up from germline, CDR1 is SGHDN and CDR2 is FVKESK. The CDR3 is 13 amino acids. V lost 1 base, J lost 7 bases, and 10 bases lay in between. The whole variable domain, remainder taken from reference TRBV14 and TRBJ1-1, is EAGVTQFPSHSVIEKGQTVTLRCDPISGHDNLYWYRRVMGKEIKFLLHFVKESKQDESGMPNNRFLAERTGGTYSTLKVQPAELEDSGVYFCASSQAGIGEAFFGQGTRLTVV.

This clone is a singleton in its sample. This chain joins TRBV9 and TRBJ1-4; perhaps TRBD1 as D (5 bases). V was pared by 0 bases and J by 8 bases, with 17 bases between. The CDR3 contains 16 residues. Germline V gene lookup returns CDR1 SGDLS and CDR2 YYNGEE. As DNA, the CDR3 is TGTGCCAGCAGCGTAGGAACAGGCCCCGTTGGGGAAAAACTGTTTTTT. It specifies CASSVGTGPVGEKLFF.

In DNA, the CDR3 is TGTGCCAGCAGTGAATCGGGTGCTCTCAGTCAGCCCCAGCATTTT. This translates into CASSESGALSQPQHF. V and J are TRBV2 and TRBJ1-5; D is unclear. Per the germline V gene, CDR1 is SNHLY and CDR2 is FYNNEI. The CDR3 has 15 residues. V was trimmed by 2 bases and J by 6 bases, leaving 14 bases between them. Based on the CDR3 plus reference TRBV2 and TRBJ1-5, the full variable domain is EPEVTQTPSHQVTQMGQEVILRCVPISNHLYFYWYRQILGQKVEFLVSFYNNEISEKSEIFDDQFSVERPDGSNFTLKIRSTKLEDSAMYFCASSESGALSQPQHFGDGTRLSIL.

Here the CDR3 reads CASQDLPATSTDTQYF. The CDR3, as DNA: TGTGCCAGCCAGGACTTGCCGGCCACGAGCACAGATACGCAGTATTTT. V usage is TRBV28 and J usage is TRBJ2-3; D is perhaps TRBD2 (5 bases). Trimming removed 8 bases at V and 0 bases at J, with 18 bases between. The germline V gene has CDR1 MDHEN and CDR2 SYDVKM. CDR3 length: 16 amino acids.

This clone appeared once. The chain uses TRBV5-4 and TRBJ1-6; D call uncertain. Germline values: CDR1 SGHNT, CDR2 YYREEE (reference sequence). This CDR3 comprises 16 residues. Trimming stripped 0 bases from V and 0 bases from J, with 7 bases between. The CDR3 sequence is CASSLDRGSYNSPLHF. In DNA, the CDR3 is TGTGCCAGCAGCTTGGACCGGGGCTCCTATAATTCACCCCTCCACTTT.

The chain uses TRBV7-7 and TRBJ2-5; TRBD2 agrees at 15 bases. Per the germline V gene, CDR1 is SSHAT and CDR2 is FNYEAQ (reference sequence). V was pared by 4 bases and J by 5 bases, with 8 bases of the junction left unmatched. CDR3 size: 17 residues. The CDR3 DNA follows: TGTGCCAGCAGCTCCTACACCGGGACTAGCGGGGGGGAGACCCAGTACTTC. Its translation: CASSSYTGTSGGETQYF.

V gene TRBV5-4 combines with J gene TRBJ1-6, with 7 bases that match TRBD1. Germline values: CDR1 SGHNT, CDR2 YYREEE (reference sequence). This CDR3 is built from 16 residues. With V trimmed by 3 bases and J by 4 bases, 7 bases remained unmatched. The CDR3, as DNA: TGTGCCAGCAGCTCGGTCCAGGGGGGTTATAATTCACCCCTCCACTTT. Translating gives CASSSVQGGYNSPLHF.

The chain links TRBV27 to TRBJ2-7; 9 nucleotides line up with TRBD2. The J segment lost 5 bases and the V segment lost 5 bases, leaving 10 bases of the junction unmatched. The CDR3 runs to 15 residues. Germline lookup yields CDR1 MNHEY and CDR2 SMNVEV (reference sequence). The CDR3 bases are TGTGCCAGCAGTCTAACCGGGACTAGCTATCACGAGCAGTACTTC. Amino acids: CASSLTGTSYHEQYF.

The rearrangement joins TRBV27 to TRBJ1-2; tentatively, D is TRBD1 (6 bases). Trimming pared 4 bases from V and 5 bases from J, leaving 17 bases between. CDR3 length: 15 residues. CDR1 MNHEY and CDR2 SMNVEV come from the germline V gene (reference sequence). CDR3 loop: CASSYSRTDLYGYTF. The CDR3 DNA sequence: TGTGCCAGCAGTTATTCCCGGACAGATTTATATGGCTACACCTTC.

This chain uses TRBV10-2 with TRBJ2-1, with D possibly being TRBD2 (5 bases). Germline CDR1 is WSHSY and CDR2 is SAAADI. Trimming took 6 bases from V and 6 from J, leaving 12 bases between them. CDR3 size: 13 residues. As DNA, the CDR3 is TGCGCCAGCAGCGCCACCCGGGGCAATGAGCAGTTCTTC. Translated, it gives CASSATRGNEQFF.

V usage is TRBV19 and J usage is TRBJ2-2; possible D gene TRBD2, 6 bases. From germline, CDR1 is LNHDA and CDR2 SQIVND (reference sequence). This CDR3 has 15 amino acids. V was pared by 3 bases and J by 4 bases, with 12 bases between. CDR3: CASSIRRGGTGELFF. The CDR3 DNA sequence: TGTGCCAGTAGTATTAGGCGGGGAGGCACCGGGGAGCTGTTTTTT. Based on the CDR3 plus reference TRBV19 and TRBJ2-2, the full variable domain is DGGITQSPKYLFRKEGQNVTLSCEQNLNHDAMYWYRQDPGQGLRLIYYSQIVNDFQKGDIAEGYSVSREKKESFPLTVTSAQKNPTAFYLCASSIRRGGTGELFFGEGSRLTVL.

This clone was found once. The chain is built from TRBV18 and TRBJ2-3; 7 positions agree with TRBD2. Trimming at V came to 2 bases and at J to 2 bases, leaving 4 bases not matched to a gene. Germline CDR1 is KGHSH and CDR2 is LQKENI. This CDR3 is 15 amino acids long. In nucleotides, the CDR3 is TGTGCCAGCTCACCATTTCGGGGGGACACAGATACGCAGTATTTT. This encodes CASSPFRGDTDTQYF.

The chain has TRBV4-1 and TRBJ1-1; a possible D gene is TRBD1 (6 bases). Germline V gene lookup returns CDR1 MGHRA and CDR2 YSYEKL. The V end was cut by 3 bases, the J end by 5 bases, with 25 bases between. This CDR3 comprises 18 residues. The CDR3 reads CASSQSGSVAWGQTEAFF. In DNA form, the CDR3 reads TGCGCCAGCAGCCAGAGTGGGAGTGTCGCGTGGGGGCAAACTGAAGCTTTCTTT.

This clone has only a few counts. The gene calls are TRBV6-1 and TRBJ2-1; TRBD2 matches 12 bases. The junction had 5 bases not matched to a gene; V was cut back by 6 bases and J by 5 bases. In germline, CDR1 is MNHNS, CDR2 SASEGT. This CDR3 is 15 amino acids long. CDR3 region: CASRFGLAGNNEQFF. Here the CDR3 DNA reads TGTGCCAGCAGGTTCGGACTAGCGGGGAACAATGAGCAGTTCTTC.

This chain uses TRBV6-1 with TRBJ1-5; D gene unclear. CDR1 is MNHNS, CDR2 SASEGT, per germline. The CDR3 has 13 amino acids. Trimming removed 2 bases at V and 4 bases at J, with 6 bases between. The CDR3 DNA reads as TGTGCCAGCAGTGAACAGGCTAATCAGCCCCAGCATTTT. Translated: CASSEQANQPQHF.